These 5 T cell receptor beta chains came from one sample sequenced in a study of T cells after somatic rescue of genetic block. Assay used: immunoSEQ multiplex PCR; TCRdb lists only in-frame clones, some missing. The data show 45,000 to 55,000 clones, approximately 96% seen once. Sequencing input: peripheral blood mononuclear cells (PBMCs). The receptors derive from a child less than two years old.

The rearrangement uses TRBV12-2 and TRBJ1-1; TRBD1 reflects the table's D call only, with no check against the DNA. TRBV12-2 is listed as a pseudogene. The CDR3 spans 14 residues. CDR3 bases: TGTGCAAGTCGCTTAGAGGGGGCGCACACTGAAGCTTTCTTT. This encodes CASRLEGAHTEAFF.

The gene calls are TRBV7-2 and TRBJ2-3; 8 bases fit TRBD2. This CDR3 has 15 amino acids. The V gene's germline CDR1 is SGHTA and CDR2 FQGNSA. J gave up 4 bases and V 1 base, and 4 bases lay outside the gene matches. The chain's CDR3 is CASSLEPLAADTQYF. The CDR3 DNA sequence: TGTGCCAGCAGCTTAGAACCACTAGCGGCAGATACGCAGTATTTT.

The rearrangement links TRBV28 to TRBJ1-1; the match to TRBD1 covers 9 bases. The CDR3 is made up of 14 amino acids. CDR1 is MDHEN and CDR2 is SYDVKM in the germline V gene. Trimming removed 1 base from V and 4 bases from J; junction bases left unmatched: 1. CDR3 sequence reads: CASSLLTGGTEAFF. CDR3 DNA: TGTGCCAGCAGTTTATTGACAGGGGGCACTGAAGCTTTCTTT.

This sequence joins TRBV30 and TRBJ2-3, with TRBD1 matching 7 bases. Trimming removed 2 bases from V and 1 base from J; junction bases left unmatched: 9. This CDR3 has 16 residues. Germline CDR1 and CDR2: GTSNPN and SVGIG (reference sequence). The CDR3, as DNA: TGTGCCTGGAGTCATGGCCTCGGACAGGGCACAGATACGCAGTATTTT. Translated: CAWSHGLGQGTDTQYF.

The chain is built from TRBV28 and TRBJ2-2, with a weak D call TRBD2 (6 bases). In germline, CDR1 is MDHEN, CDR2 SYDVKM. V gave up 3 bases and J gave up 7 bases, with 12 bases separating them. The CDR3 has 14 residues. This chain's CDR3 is CASSFPSVGGELFF. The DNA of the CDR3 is TGTGCCAGCAGTTTTCCTAGCGTCGGCGGGGAGCTGTTTTTT.